Listed below are T cell receptor beta chains from one sample, sequenced in a study of T cell responses to AZD1222 COVID-19 vaccine. TCRdb's table, derived via immunoSEQ multiplex PCR, lists solely in-frame clones and lacks some. In the table there are under 150,000 clones, 80% to 90% of which are singletons. Sequences were derived from peripheral blood, sampled on day 0 of MenACWY control vaccination. All receptors come from an adult in good health. CDR3s include the opening cysteine and the closing phenylalanine or tryptophan. A D gene is named only where the DNA matches it firmly. Some rows have no size entry. The others give once, few or many, or a class for an expanded clone.

abundance	d_gene	v_gene	len	j_gene	CDR3nt	CDR3aa
.	.	TRBV4-1	14	TRBJ2-2	TGCGCCAGCAGCCAAGTCGGGAACACCGGGGAGCTGTTTTTT	CASSQVGNTGELFF
few	.	TRBV5-4	13	TRBJ1-1	TGTGCCAGCAGCTCAGCTCCCAACACTGAAGCTTTCTTT	CASSSAPNTEAFF
few	.	TRBV28	11	TRBJ1-5	TGTGCCAGCAGGTCCAACGGGCCCCAGCATTTT	CASRSNGPQHF
.	.	TRBV5-1	14	TRBJ1-1	TGCGCCAGCAGCTTGGTTGTTGGGGGCCCTGAAGCTTTCTTT	CASSLVVGGPEAFF
.	.	TRBV4-1	14	TRBJ1-4	TGCGCCAGCAGCCAAGACCAGCTGATCGAAAAACTGTTTTTT	CASSQDQLIEKLFF
.	.	TRBV4-1	15	TRBJ2-5	TGCGCCAGCAGCCAAGTTCGGGGATCAGCGGAGACCCAGTACTTC	CASSQVRGSAETQYF
.	TRBD1	TRBV6-5	15	TRBJ1-1	TGTGCCAGCAGTCACGGGACAGGGGCGAACACTGAAGCTTTCTTT	CASSHGTGANTEAFF
.	.	TRBV7-8	12	TRBJ2-3	TGTGCCAGCAGCCAACCCCCGGATACGCAGTATTTT	CASSQPPDTQYF
.	TRBD1	TRBV28	14	TRBJ1-5	TGTGCCAGCAGTTTAGGTCAGGGGGCAGGAGCCCAGCATTTT	CASSLGQGAGAQHF
.	TRBD1	TRBV3-1/TRBV3-2	14	TRBJ1-1	TGTGCCAGCAGCCAAGGGGGACAGGGGACTGAAGCTTTCTTT	CASSQGGQGTEAFF
.	.	TRBV5-4	12	TRBJ2-5	TGTGCCAGCAGCTCGGGAGCGGAGACCCAGTACTTC	CASSSGAETQYF
once	.	TRBV5-6	12	TRBJ2-3	TGTGCCAGCAGCACCAGCACAGATACGCAGTATTTT	CASSTSTDTQYF
.	TRBD2	TRBV9	15	TRBJ2-7	TGTGCCAGCAGTGTAGCGGGAGGTGGCTCCTACGAGCAGTACTTC	CASSVAGGGSYEQYF
.	.	TRBV29-1	14	TRBJ2-5	TGCAGCGGGGGGCGGGCAATCTTAGGGGAGACCCAGTACTTC	CSGGRAILGETQYF
.	.	TRBV19	14	TRBJ2-3	TGTGCCAGTAAGGCAGGAATTGGCCCAGATACGCAGTATTTT	CASKAGIGPDTQYF
.	TRBD2	TRBV7-9	15	TRBJ2-1	TGTGCCAGCAGCTTAGGGGGAGGGCGTTACAATGAGCAGTTCTTC	CASSLGGGRYNEQFF
once	TRBD2	TRBV30	17	TRBJ2-3	TGTGCCTGGACTGGGTGGGGACTAGCGGGGCTCACAGATACGCAGTATTTT	CAWTGWGLAGLTDTQYF
.	.	TRBV24-1	13	TRBJ1-5	TGTGCCACCAGAGGGGGGGCGGGTCAGCCCCAGCATTTT	CATRGGAGQPQHF
.	TRBD1	TRBV11-2	14	TRBJ2-7	TGTGCCAGCAGCTCCCCACCGAACAGGGGGGAGCAGTACTTC	CASSSPPNRGEQYF
.	TRBD2	TRBV7-9	13	TRBJ2-1	TGTGCCAGCAGCTTTTCGACTAGCTATGAGCAGTTCTTC	CASSFSTSYEQFF
.	TRBD1	TRBV5-4	17	TRBJ2-5	TGTGCCAGCAGCCCGGTGGGTCTGACAGGGGGCTTAGAGACCCAGTACTTC	CASSPVGLTGGLETQYF
.	.	TRBV29-1	15	TRBJ2-1	TGCAGCCGTACGCGTATAGGAGCCTCCTACAATGAGCAGTTCTTC	CSRTRIGASYNEQFF
.	.	TRBV9	13	TRBJ1-2	TGTGCCAGCAGCCCCCGGACAGCCTATGGCTACACCTTC	CASSPRTAYGYTF
once	.	TRBV7-3	14	TRBJ1-1	TGTGCCAGCAGCTTAACAGGGGGAAACACTGAAGCTTTCTTT	CASSLTGGNTEAFF
.	TRBD2	TRBV28	15	TRBJ2-7	TGTGCCAGTTTAGCGGGAGGAACGTCGCGCTACGAGCAGTACTTC	CASLAGGTSRYEQYF
.	.	TRBV10-2	14	TRBJ2-7	TGCGCCAGCAGTGATATGGCGGAGATATACGAGCAGTACTTC	CASSDMAEIYEQYF